The rows below give T cell receptor beta chains drawn from one sample of a study of T-cell memory formation after mild COVID-19. Each CDR3 protein gets one entry after TCRdb re-called the 5' RACE reads with MiXCR. The sample has 200,000 to 250,000 distinct CDR3 sequences, under 30% seen once; the top ten hold more than 9.5%. The sample taken for sequencing was PBMCs or a T cell subset sorted from them (not recorded which). Receptors were obtained from an adult woman who had mild COVID-19 (a few samples of this study predate the infection). Cell type and time point are not known. Both conserved end residues are part of each CDR3. The order of the fields is CDR3 DNA, CDR3 protein, V gene, clone size, D gene, J gene. A D gene is named only where the DNA matches it firmly. Expanded clones are given a class, and other clones once, few, many or no size at all.

cdr3_nt: TGCGCCAGCAGCTTGACGGGTATTCGCTACGAGCAGTACTTC
cdr3_aa: CASSLTGIRYEQYF
v_call: TRBV5-1
clone_size: NA
d_call: NA
j_call: TRBJ2-7

cdr3_nt: TGTGCCAGCAGCTCTCGGACAGCTACGAATCAGCCCCAGCATTTT
cdr3_aa: CASSSRTATNQPQHF
v_call: TRBV7-8
clone_size: NA
d_call: NA
j_call: TRBJ1-5

cdr3_nt: TGCGCCAGCAGCACTGCTAGCGGGGCCGCAGATACGCAGTATTTT
cdr3_aa: CASSTASGAADTQYF
v_call: TRBV5-1
clone_size: NA
d_call: TRBD2
j_call: TRBJ2-3

cdr3_nt: TGTGCCAGCAGCTCCCAAGGGGTGCGCTACACCTTC
cdr3_aa: CASSSQGVRYTF
v_call: TRBV11-2
clone_size: few
d_call: NA
j_call: TRBJ1-2

cdr3_nt: TGTGCCAGCGGATCGGACGGATACACAGATACGCAGTATTTT
cdr3_aa: CASGSDGYTDTQYF
v_call: TRBV6-5
clone_size: NA
d_call: NA
j_call: TRBJ2-3

cdr3_nt: TGTGCCAGCAGTGACTGGGGGAATCAGCCCCAGCATTTT
cdr3_aa: CASSDWGNQPQHF
v_call: TRBV6-1
clone_size: NA
d_call: NA
j_call: TRBJ1-5

cdr3_nt: TGTGCCAGCAGCGTGGGACTAGCGGGCCTCAATGAGCAGTTCTTC
cdr3_aa: CASSVGLAGLNEQFF
v_call: TRBV5-4
clone_size: few
d_call: TRBD2
j_call: TRBJ2-1

cdr3_nt: TGCGCCAGCAGCTTGTGGGGGACTAGCGTCGACCGCACAGATACGCAGTATTTT
cdr3_aa: CASSLWGTSVDRTDTQYF
v_call: TRBV5-1
clone_size: NA
d_call: TRBD2
j_call: TRBJ2-3

cdr3_nt: TGTGCCAGCAGCTTAGTCCCCGGGGGAAAAGGGGGCTACACCTTC
cdr3_aa: CASSLVPGGKGGYTF
v_call: TRBV13
clone_size: few
d_call: NA
j_call: TRBJ1-2

cdr3_nt: TGCGCCAGCAGCCCGGGTTGGGGCCGTGCCACCGGGGAGCTGTTTTTT
cdr3_aa: CASSPGWGRATGELFF
v_call: TRBV5-1
clone_size: few
d_call: NA
j_call: TRBJ2-2

cdr3_nt: TGTGCCAGCAGTCCCCAGGGGTTACCCTACGAGCAGTACTTC
cdr3_aa: CASSPQGLPYEQYF
v_call: TRBV12-3/TRBV12-4
clone_size: NA
d_call: NA
j_call: TRBJ2-7

cdr3_nt: TGCGCCAGCAGCTTGGGAAGCGGGGGGGCCAATGAGCAGTTCTTC
cdr3_aa: CASSLGSGGANEQFF
v_call: TRBV5-1
clone_size: NA
d_call: TRBD2
j_call: TRBJ2-1

cdr3_nt: TGTGCCACCAGTCCAACGGGACAGGGGATCGACACCGGGGAGCTGTTTTTT
cdr3_aa: CATSPTGQGIDTGELFF
v_call: TRBV24-1
clone_size: NA
d_call: TRBD1
j_call: TRBJ2-2

cdr3_nt: TGCAGTGCTAGAGACCAAACAGGGGGCACCGTCTACACCTTC
cdr3_aa: CSARDQTGGTVYTF
v_call: TRBV20-1
clone_size: few
d_call: TRBD1
j_call: TRBJ1-2

cdr3_nt: TGTGCCAGCAGTTTACAGGGCGGGGGGTTCGAGCTGTTTTTT
cdr3_aa: CASSLQGGGFELFF
v_call: TRBV27
clone_size: few
d_call: TRBD2
j_call: TRBJ2-2

cdr3_nt: TGTGCCAGCAGCCCAACCCCGGGGGCAGTGGGTACAGATACGCAGTATTTT
cdr3_aa: CASSPTPGAVGTDTQYF
v_call: TRBV7-2
clone_size: NA
d_call: NA
j_call: TRBJ2-3

cdr3_nt: TGTGCCAGCAGCCATGACCAGGGTACGCAGTATTTT
cdr3_aa: CASSHDQGTQYF
v_call: TRBV7-2
clone_size: NA
d_call: NA
j_call: TRBJ2-3

cdr3_nt: TGTGCCACCAGTGATTCAAGCTACGAGCAGTACTTC
cdr3_aa: CATSDSSYEQYF
v_call: TRBV24-1
clone_size: few
d_call: NA
j_call: TRBJ2-7

cdr3_nt: TGCGCCAGCAGCCCGGCACCTCCTCTCCAAGAGACCCAGTACTTC
cdr3_aa: CASSPAPPLQETQYF
v_call: TRBV5-1
clone_size: few
d_call: NA
j_call: TRBJ2-5

cdr3_nt: TGTGCCAGCAGTCCCGTACGGAAAACTGAAGCTTTCTTT
cdr3_aa: CASSPVRKTEAFF
v_call: TRBV2
clone_size: NA
d_call: NA
j_call: TRBJ1-1

cdr3_nt: TGTGCCAGCAGCCAAGCGGACAGGGGGTTCTATGGCTACACCTTC
cdr3_aa: CASSQADRGFYGYTF
v_call: TRBV3-1
clone_size: NA
d_call: TRBD1
j_call: TRBJ1-2

cdr3_nt: TGTGCCAGCAGCTCACATCCTTCTAATGAAAAACTGTTTTTT
cdr3_aa: CASSSHPSNEKLFF
v_call: TRBV7-9
clone_size: few
d_call: NA
j_call: TRBJ1-4

cdr3_nt: TGTGCCAGCCTTCCCTATGGGGGGGTGAACTATGGCTACACCTTC
cdr3_aa: CASLPYGGVNYGYTF
v_call: TRBV7-2
clone_size: few
d_call: NA
j_call: TRBJ1-2

cdr3_nt: TGCAGTGTTGCGGAAACAGGGATGGTGACCCCTGAAGCTTTCTTT
cdr3_aa: CSVAETGMVTPEAFF
v_call: TRBV20-1
clone_size: few
d_call: NA
j_call: TRBJ1-1

cdr3_nt: TGTGCCTGGAGCTCCGGACTAGCGGGAGGGCTAGCCAAAAACATTCAGTACTTC
cdr3_aa: CAWSSGLAGGLAKNIQYF
v_call: TRBV30
clone_size: NA
d_call: TRBD2
j_call: TRBJ2-4

cdr3_nt: TGCAGCGTTCCCTCGGGGGAAGCAAACATTCAGTACTTC
cdr3_aa: CSVPSGEANIQYF
v_call: TRBV29-1
clone_size: NA
d_call: NA
j_call: TRBJ2-4

cdr3_nt: TGCAGCGTTGGTAAGGGGGGGGTCCCCTACGAGCAGTACTTC
cdr3_aa: CSVGKGGVPYEQYF
v_call: TRBV29-1
clone_size: NA
d_call: NA
j_call: TRBJ2-7

cdr3_nt: TGCAGCGCCTCGGACGCTGAAGCTTTCTTT
cdr3_aa: CSASDAEAFF
v_call: TRBV29-1
clone_size: NA
d_call: NA
j_call: TRBJ1-1

cdr3_nt: TGTGCCAGCAGTCCCCCGGACAGGTTGGTCGATACGCAGTATTTT
cdr3_aa: CASSPPDRLVDTQYF
v_call: TRBV28
clone_size: NA
d_call: TRBD1
j_call: TRBJ2-3

cdr3_nt: TGCAGTGCTAGGTACCTAGCGGGACGGGCGCAGTATTTT
cdr3_aa: CSARYLAGRAQYF
v_call: TRBV20-1
clone_size: few
d_call: TRBD2
j_call: TRBJ2-3

cdr3_nt: TGTGCCTGGAGTGTTGTGGGGATAGCCAAAAACATTCAGTACTTC
cdr3_aa: CAWSVVGIAKNIQYF
v_call: TRBV30
clone_size: NA
d_call: NA
j_call: TRBJ2-4

cdr3_nt: TGTGCCACCAGTGATTTCGCTAGCGGGAGGACGTCCAGCTCCTACAATGAGCAGTTCTTC
cdr3_aa: CATSDFASGRTSSSYNEQFF
v_call: TRBV24-1
clone_size: few
d_call: TRBD2
j_call: TRBJ2-1

cdr3_nt: TGTGCCAGCAGCGTAGAAGGGACAGATCGAAACACCGGGGAGCTGTTTTTT
cdr3_aa: CASSVEGTDRNTGELFF
v_call: TRBV9
clone_size: NA
d_call: TRBD1
j_call: TRBJ2-2

cdr3_nt: TGTGCCAGCACCTTTCAGGGAGGCACTGAAGCTTTCTTT
cdr3_aa: CASTFQGGTEAFF
v_call: TRBV6-1
clone_size: NA
d_call: NA
j_call: TRBJ1-1

cdr3_nt: TGCAGCGTTGCCGACAGGGGGATAGCAGATACGCAGTATTTT
cdr3_aa: CSVADRGIADTQYF
v_call: TRBV29-1
clone_size: many
d_call: TRBD1
j_call: TRBJ2-3

cdr3_nt: TGTGCCAGCAGTTGGACAGGGGCCGGATTTAACTATGGCTACACCTTC
cdr3_aa: CASSWTGAGFNYGYTF
v_call: TRBV28
clone_size: NA
d_call: TRBD1
j_call: TRBJ1-2

cdr3_nt: TGTGCCAGCAGCCTCCAAGTCAGGGGGGATAGCTACGAGCAGTACTTC
cdr3_aa: CASSLQVRGDSYEQYF
v_call: TRBV14
clone_size: NA
d_call: NA
j_call: TRBJ2-7

cdr3_nt: TGCGCCAGCAGCCTTCAGGGGGCACGTCCGGAAGCTTTCTTT
cdr3_aa: CASSLQGARPEAFF
v_call: TRBV5-1
clone_size: few
d_call: TRBD1
j_call: TRBJ1-1

cdr3_nt: TGTGCCAGCAGTTACTCGAGAGCGGCTAGCGGGGGAGAGACCCAGTACTTC
cdr3_aa: CASSYSRAASGGETQYF
v_call: TRBV6-5
clone_size: NA
d_call: TRBD2
j_call: TRBJ2-5

cdr3_nt: TGCAGTGCTACAGGGGTCGAGCAGCATTTT
cdr3_aa: CSATGVEQHF
v_call: TRBV20-1
clone_size: once
d_call: NA
j_call: TRBJ1-5

cdr3_nt: TGTGCCAGCAGTCGAACTAACTATGGCTACACCTTC
cdr3_aa: CASSRTNYGYTF
v_call: TRBV9
clone_size: NA
d_call: NA
j_call: TRBJ1-2

cdr3_nt: TGCAGTGCCTTTCCCGGAAGGGACACTGAAGCTTTCTTT
cdr3_aa: CSAFPGRDTEAFF
v_call: TRBV20-1
clone_size: NA
d_call: NA
j_call: TRBJ1-1

cdr3_nt: TGTGCCAGCAGCCCGCTTGCGCTCATGAACACTGAAGCTTTCTTT
cdr3_aa: CASSPLALMNTEAFF
v_call: TRBV11-2
clone_size: few
d_call: NA
j_call: TRBJ1-1

cdr3_nt: TGTGCCAGCAGTTTAGCAGGACCAGCTGATGGCTACACCTTC
cdr3_aa: CASSLAGPADGYTF
v_call: TRBV12-3/TRBV12-4
clone_size: NA
d_call: NA
j_call: TRBJ1-2

cdr3_nt: TGCAGTGCTAGTAGCCTAGCGGATACCTACGAGCAGTACTTC
cdr3_aa: CSASSLADTYEQYF
v_call: TRBV20-1
clone_size: NA
d_call: TRBD2
j_call: TRBJ2-7

cdr3_nt: TGTGCCACCAGTGATCCTCGGCAGCGGACAGATACGCAGTATTTT
cdr3_aa: CATSDPRQRTDTQYF
v_call: TRBV24-1
clone_size: few
d_call: NA
j_call: TRBJ2-3

cdr3_nt: TGTGCCAGCAGTTTATCCGGGGGGGCGGCGGAACAAGAGACCCAGTACTTC
cdr3_aa: CASSLSGGAAEQETQYF
v_call: TRBV12-3/TRBV12-4
clone_size: NA
d_call: TRBD2
j_call: TRBJ2-5

cdr3_nt: TGTGCCAGCAGTTACTCCGGTAAGGGGACTAAAGATGAGCAGTTCTTC
cdr3_aa: CASSYSGKGTKDEQFF
v_call: TRBV6-2/TRBV6-3
clone_size: NA
d_call: TRBD2
j_call: TRBJ2-1

cdr3_nt: TGTGCCAGCAGTCCATGGACTAGCGGGAGACCCGGGGAGCTGTTTTTT
cdr3_aa: CASSPWTSGRPGELFF
v_call: TRBV12-3/TRBV12-4
clone_size: once
d_call: TRBD2
j_call: TRBJ2-2

cdr3_nt: TGCAGTGCGAGCCCGGACCACTCCTACGAGCAGTACTTC
cdr3_aa: CSASPDHSYEQYF
v_call: TRBV20-1
clone_size: few
d_call: NA
j_call: TRBJ2-7

cdr3_nt: TGTGCCAGCAGCTCCGGGGTCTCTAGCACTGAAGCTTTCTTT
cdr3_aa: CASSSGVSSTEAFF
v_call: TRBV7-6
clone_size: many
d_call: NA
j_call: TRBJ1-1

cdr3_nt: TGTGCCAGCACCACTGGGCTAGTCTCCTACGAGCAGTACTTC
cdr3_aa: CASTTGLVSYEQYF
v_call: TRBV3-2
clone_size: few
d_call: NA
j_call: TRBJ2-7

cdr3_nt: TGTGCCAGCACCCGACAGGGAGGCACAGATACGCAGTATTTT
cdr3_aa: CASTRQGGTDTQYF
v_call: TRBV18
clone_size: NA
d_call: TRBD1
j_call: TRBJ2-3

cdr3_nt: TGCGCCAGCAGCCAATACACTGCTAGCGCGGACACCGGGGAGCTGTTTTTT
cdr3_aa: CASSQYTASADTGELFF
v_call: TRBV4-3
clone_size: few
d_call: NA
j_call: TRBJ2-2

cdr3_nt: TGTGCCAGCAGCTTCGTCGGACTAGCGCGGAATGAGCAGTTCTTC
cdr3_aa: CASSFVGLARNEQFF
v_call: TRBV7-9
clone_size: many
d_call: TRBD2
j_call: TRBJ2-1

cdr3_nt: TGTGCCATCAGTCCCGGGGGTACTGAAGCTTTCTTT
cdr3_aa: CAISPGGTEAFF
v_call: TRBV10-3
clone_size: NA
d_call: NA
j_call: TRBJ1-1

cdr3_nt: TGTGCCATTCGGCGGGCTAGCGGGAGAGAGTACGAGCAGTACTTC
cdr3_aa: CAIRRASGREYEQYF
v_call: TRBV27
clone_size: NA
d_call: TRBD2
j_call: TRBJ2-7

cdr3_nt: TGTGCCAGCAGTACTGGGACAGTGAGCAATCAGCCCCAGCATTTT
cdr3_aa: CASSTGTVSNQPQHF
v_call: TRBV6-1
clone_size: once
d_call: TRBD1
j_call: TRBJ1-5

cdr3_nt: TGTGCCATCAGTGGGGCGGGAGATAACATTCAGTACTTC
cdr3_aa: CAISGAGDNIQYF
v_call: TRBV10-3
clone_size: NA
d_call: TRBD2
j_call: TRBJ2-4